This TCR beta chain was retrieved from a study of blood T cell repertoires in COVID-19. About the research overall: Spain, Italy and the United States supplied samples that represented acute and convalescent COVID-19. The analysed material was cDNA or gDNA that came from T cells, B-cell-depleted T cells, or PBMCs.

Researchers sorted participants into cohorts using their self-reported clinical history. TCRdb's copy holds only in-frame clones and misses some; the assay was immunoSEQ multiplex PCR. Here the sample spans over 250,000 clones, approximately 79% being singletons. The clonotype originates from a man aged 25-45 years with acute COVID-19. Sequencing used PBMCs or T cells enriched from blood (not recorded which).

This CDR3 reads CASSPGQANTGELFF. CDR3 DNA: TGTGCCAGCTCACCAGGGCAGGCAAACACCGGGGAGCTGTTTTTT. This rearrangement joins TRBV18 to TRBJ2-2, with D hard to call. The CDR3 consists of 15 residues. Trimming took off 2 bases at V and 2 bases at J, with 9 bases between the two ends. CDR1 is KGHSH, CDR2 LQKENI, per germline.